This TCR beta chain was profiled in a study of T cells after somatic rescue of genetic block. Here immunoSEQ multiplex PCR was the method, and the copy in TCRdb shows in-frame clones only, minus some. Of tens of thousands of clones detected, under 95% appear once; the ten largest clones hold around 3%. The germline gives CDR1 KGHSH, CDR2 LQKENI. The V end lost 3 bases, the J end lost 4 bases, and 12 bases lay between the germline ends. The CDR3 has 15 amino acids. The sequenced material came from peripheral blood mononuclear cells (PBMCs). The TCR was taken from a man aged 40-49 years. The chain carries TRBV18 and TRBJ1-4, with D unclear. The CDR3 here is CASSPAGVFNEKLFF. CDR3 coding DNA: TGTGCCAGCTCACCGGCCGGGGTCTTTAATGAAAAACTGTTTTTT.